This TCR beta chain was documented in a study of cytomegalovirus exposure and HLA in healthy donors. Notes on the study in general: A missense variant in DCLRE1C was later tied to TCR beta V- and J-gene trimming.

The sample holds a few counts of this clone. Its cognate antigen is unknown. The PCR was carried out with 60 Vbeta primers and 13 Jbeta primers. The data were produced by immunoSEQ multiplex PCR, yet TCRdb's version contains in-frame clones alone and is incomplete. The sample records about 190,000 clones, 84% being singletons. This CDR3 spans 17 amino acids. V gave up 0 bases and J gave up 0 bases, with 12 bases separating them. The V gene's germline CDR1 is LGHNA and CDR2 YNFKEQ. This clonotype was sampled from a woman aged 45-65 years in good health and CMV-seropositive. The V and J genes are TRBV4-2 and TRBJ1-3; weak D call: TRBD1 (5 bases). Specimen: PBMCs. In DNA, the CDR3 is TGTGCCAGCAGCCAAGATCTTGAGCAGGGCTCTGGAAACACCATATATTTT. Its translation is CASSQDLEQGSGNTIYF.